Given below is one T cell receptor beta chain in context. Its antigen is not identified. Germline lookup yields CDR1 MNHNY and CDR2 SVGAGI (reference sequence). The CDR3 runs to 14 residues. V was clipped by 5 bases and J by 7 bases, with 14 bases between them. This entry comes from a study of shared clonotypes between healthy human individuals. Findings and limits, study-wide: Incomplete sequencing of sorted subsets was indicated by rarefaction despite large depth.

Using immunoSEQ multiplex PCR, the repertoire was profiled, and TCRdb retains in-frame clones only, with some absent. The sample lists 2 million to 2.5 million clones; around 95% were seen once. The sequenced material came from naive CD4+ T cells sorted from blood. The subset is: CD45RA+ positively selected. The J gene is TRBJ1-4, the V gene TRBV6-6, with D possibly TRBD1 on 5 matching bases. The TCR originated in a young man in good health. In DNA form, the CDR3 reads TGTGCCAGCAGTACTCAGGGTTGGAGTGAAAAACTGTTTTTT. This translates into CASSTQGWSEKLFF.